These 32 T cell receptor beta chains were all obtained from the same sample, sequenced in a study of regulatory T cells in long-lasting Graves disease. Construction of the TCR beta libraries employed iRepertoire HTBI primers in conjunction with Arm-PCR of CDR3 regions. In TCRdb, the multiplex PCR reads were re-called with MiXCR into one record per CDR3 protein. The table lists about 460,000 distinct CDR3 sequences, 12% to 15% of them singletons. Time point noted: newly diagnosed GD, antithyroid drugs for less than 3 months. Scientists built the TCR library using RNA that was extracted from PBMCs. This sample was shared with a second study, whose subject was T cells in Graves' hyperthyroidism and ophthalmopathy.

Sequencing used peripheral blood mononuclear cells (PBMCs), obtained at new diagnosis, from a patient treated with antithyroid drugs. The receptor set was obtained from a woman between 50 and 59 years old with Graves disease.

A word on this clonotype: The junction departs from the called germline gene at one end, perhaps through a read error. The chain links TRBV10-3 to TRBJ1-2; 8 bases are a match to TRBD1. Germline V gene data show CDR1 as ENHRY and CDR2 as SYGVKD. CDR3 length: 15 residues. The CDR3 loop reads CAISGYIQGGYGNTF. The CDR3 nucleotides are TGTGCCATCAGCGGCTACATACAGGGGGGCTATGGCAACACCTTC.

The rearrangement joins TRBV5-5 to TRBJ2-7; TRBD2 agrees at 15 bases. CDR3 length equals 17 residues. The germline gives CDR1 SGHKS, CDR2 YYEKEE (reference sequence). The V and J ends lost 0 bases and 4 bases, in that order; junction bases with no gene match: 5. This CDR3 reads CASSLGTSGRAYYEQYF. Here the CDR3 DNA reads TGTGCCAGCAGCTTGGGGACTAGCGGGAGGGCCTATTACGAGCAGTACTTC.

This clonotype has ten or more counts. The DNA for the CDR3 is TGCGCCAGCAGCCAAGAGAGGGATACAAGTACTAGCACAGATACGCAGTATTTT. The encoded protein is CASSQERDTSTSTDTQYF. The rearrangement uses TRBV4-1 and TRBJ2-3; possibly TRBD2 for D (5 bases). The V end lost 0 bases, the J end lost 0 bases, and 16 bases lay between the germline ends. Germline V gives CDR1 MGHRA, CDR2 YSYEKL. The CDR3 consists of 18 residues.

This clonotype came up many times. V and J are TRBV27 and TRBJ1-4; 9 nucleotides align to TRBD1. Germline loops: CDR1 MNHEY, CDR2 SMNVEV (reference sequence). Trimming removed 6 bases from V and 7 bases from J; junction bases left unmatched: 12. The CDR3 loop spans 16 amino acids. The CDR3 loop reads CASSRSPGQGGEKLFF. The CDR3 DNA sequence: TGTGCCAGCAGCAGAAGCCCGGGACAGGGAGGTGAAAAACTGTTTTTT.

Turning to this clonotype: Just one base apart from a much larger clone, this may be a read error. This rearrangement joins TRBV28 to TRBJ1-4; perhaps TRBD1 as D (5 bases). The ends were cut back, 5 bases at V and 2 bases at J, with 12 bases in the middle. The CDR3 is 15 residues long. Germline V lookup: CDR1 MDHEN, CDR2 SYDVKM. As DNA, the CDR3 is TGTGCCAGCAGTCTAGCAGGGACTACTAATGAAAAACTGTTTTTT. Protein sequence: CASSLAGTTNEKLFF.

This clonotype has ten or more counts. The rearrangement uses TRBV28 and TRBJ2-5, with TRBD2 as a possible D gene (7 bases). Trimming shortened V by 5 bases and J by 2 bases, and 27 bases separated the two germline ends. Germline-derived CDR1 and CDR2 are MDHEN and SYDVKM. This CDR3 contains 19 residues. The CDR3 is CASSPPGVGGGDNQETQYF. The CDR3 DNA reads as TGTGCCAGCAGTCCCCCCGGGGTGGGAGGGGGAGATAATCAAGAGACCCAGTACTTC.

The chain employs TRBV9 and TRBJ2-7, with TRBD2 matching 9 bases. Losses at the gene ends were 4 bases for V and 1 base for J; bases not matched to a gene: 6. In germline, CDR1 is SGDLS, CDR2 YYNGEE. The CDR3 sequence is 15 residues long. CDR3 in amino acids: CASSLTSGPSYEQYF. As DNA, the CDR3 is TGTGCCAGCAGCCTCACTAGCGGGCCGTCCTACGAGCAGTACTTC.

The chain combines TRBV19 with TRBJ2-1, with D tentatively TRBD1 or TRBD2 (6 bases each). The V gene's germline CDR1 is LNHDA and CDR2 SQIVND (reference sequence). The CDR3 totals 14 residues. With 3 bases removed from V and 4 bases from J, the gap between germline ends came to 10 bases. The CDR3 region is CASSIGGTYNEQFF. The CDR3 bases are TGTGCCAGTAGTATCGGCGGGACATACAATGAGCAGTTCTTC.

On this clonotype: One base away lies a much larger clone, so this may be a sequencing read error. The rearrangement links TRBV28 to TRBJ1-4, with TRBD1 matching over 8 bases. Germline CDR1 reads MDHEN; CDR2 reads SYDVKM. The trim removed 6 bases at V and 10 bases at J, leaving 13 bases unmatched. This CDR3 has 15 amino acids. In nucleotides, the CDR3 is TGTGCCAGCAGCATAGGTGGGACAGGAGGAGGAAAACTGTTTTTT. Protein: CASSIGGTGGGKLFF.

This chain uses TRBV7-2 with TRBJ2-1; no clear D gene. Germline V lookup: CDR1 SGHTA, CDR2 FQGNSA. The V end lost 1 base, the J end lost 8 bases, and 12 bases lay between the germline ends. The CDR3 has 14 amino acids. CDR3 bases: TGTACCAGCAGCTTAGGCCCGATGGGCGATGAGCAGTTCTTC. This sequence encodes CTSSLGPMGDEQFF.

This clonotype was counted a few times. The CDR3 here is CASSLNSGSYNEQFF. CDR3 nucleotides: TGTGCCAGCAGCTTAAACAGTGGCTCCTACAATGAGCAGTTCTTC. The chain uses TRBV7-9 and TRBJ2-1; D is undetermined. Germline assignment: CDR1 SEHNR and CDR2 FQNEAQ (reference sequence). V lost 2 bases, J lost 0 bases, and 8 bases lay in between. The CDR3 contains 15 residues.

This clonotype was seen more than once but under ten times. The rearrangement uses TRBV6-1 and TRBJ2-1, with 13 bases fitting TRBD2. This CDR3 spans 17 amino acids. CDR1 is MNHNS and CDR2 is SASEGT in the germline V gene. J lost 4 bases, V lost 4 bases, and 7 bases had no gene match. The CDR3 sequence: CASSGPGLAGPYNEQFF. The DNA for the CDR3 is TGTGCCAGCAGTGGACCGGGACTAGCGGGACCATACAATGAGCAGTTCTTC.

This clonotype was counted at least ten times. The J gene is TRBJ2-1, the V gene TRBV5-4; 10 bases map to TRBD2. Trimming cost V 3 bases and J 6 bases; bases outside gene matches: 9. CDR1 and CDR2 (germline): SGHNT, YYREEE (reference sequence). This CDR3 is built from 16 residues. CDR3 sequence reads: CASSSWQAGGSNEQFF. The DNA for the CDR3 is TGTGCCAGCAGCTCCTGGCAAGCGGGAGGGTCCAATGAGCAGTTCTTC.

In its sample, this clonotype was seen many times. The chain employs TRBV3-1 and TRBJ2-5; D uncertain. The CDR3 covers 16 residues. The germline gives CDR1 LGHDT, CDR2 YNNKEL (reference sequence). With 0 bases removed from V and 2 bases from J, the gap between germline ends came to 13 bases. DNA of the CDR3: TGTGCCAGCAGCCAAGATAAGGCAGGATTACAAGAGACCCAGTACTTC. Protein sequence: CASSQDKAGLQETQYF.

This chain joins TRBV9 and TRBJ1-4; D remains unclear. CDR3 length: 15 amino acids. CDR1 is SGDLS and CDR2 is YYNGEE in the germline V gene. The V and J ends lost 0 bases and 5 bases respectively, with 11 bases between them. For the CDR3, the DNA is TGTGCCAGCAGCGTAGGGTGGTCTCAAAATGAAAAACTGTTTTTT. Translating it yields CASSVGWSQNEKLFF. The variable domain in full, with the rest retrieved from reference TRBV9 and TRBJ1-4, is DSGVTQTPKHLITATGQRVTLRCSPRSGDLSVYWYQQSLDQGLQFLIQYYNGEERAKGNILERFSAQQFPDLHSELNLSSLELGDSALYFCASSVGWSQNEKLFFGSGTQLSVL.

In the case of this clonotype: Germline is not matched at one junction end, which may reflect a read error. The genes are TRBV6-2 or TRBV6-3 and TRBJ2-5; possible D gene TRBD1, 6 bases. CDR1 is MNHEY and CDR2 is SVGEGT in the germline V gene. The CDR3 contains 12 residues. CDR3 in DNA: TGTGCCAGCAACAGGGATCAAGAGACCCAGCACTTC. It encodes CASNRDQETQHF.

The CDR3 DNA reads TGTGCCAGCAGTGAAGGAAGAACTGAAGCTTTCTTT. Translating it yields CASSEGRTEAFF. The V gene is TRBV6-1, the J gene TRBJ1-1; D not resolved. V was shortened by 1 base and J by 5 bases, with 5 bases between the two germline ends. The CDR3 extends over 12 amino acids. The V gene's germline CDR1 is MNHNS and CDR2 SASEGT.

The chain has TRBV9 and TRBJ2-3; D call uncertain. The CDR3 has 15 residues. The germline gives CDR1 SGDLS, CDR2 YYNGEE. Trimming took 0 bases from V and 5 from J, leaving 13 bases between them. The CDR3 is CASSVEDSPGDTQYF. Here the CDR3 DNA reads TGTGCCAGCAGCGTAGAAGACTCCCCGGGAGATACGCAGTATTTT. The whole variable domain, filled in from reference TRBV9 and TRBJ2-3, reads DSGVTQTPKHLITATGQRVTLRCSPRSGDLSVYWYQQSLDQGLQFLIQYYNGEERAKGNILERFSAQQFPDLHSELNLSSLELGDSALYFCASSVEDSPGDTQYFGPGTRLTVL.

This clonotype was found many times. As DNA, the CDR3 is TGTGCCAGCAGTGAACTGCGGGGTCAACAAGAGACCCAGTACTTC. Its translation: CASSELRGQQETQYF. V usage is TRBV2 and J usage is TRBJ2-5; maybe TRBD2 (6 bases). Germline CDR1 is SNHLY and CDR2 is FYNNEI. This CDR3 is built from 15 residues. The V end lost 2 bases, the J end lost 2 bases, and 12 bases lay between the germline ends.

The chain carries TRBV20-1 and TRBJ2-1, with D possibly matching TRBD1 (7 bases). This CDR3 has 16 residues. The germline gives CDR1 DFQATT, CDR2 SNEGSKA (reference sequence). The V end lost 2 bases, the J end lost 4 bases, and 18 bases lay between the germline ends. The CDR3 reads CSARPEGAGPYNEQFF. Here the CDR3 DNA reads TGCAGTGCTAGACCGGAGGGGGCAGGACCGTACAATGAGCAGTTCTTC.

This clonotype has only a few counts. The chain carries TRBV5-1 and TRBJ2-2; D may be TRBD2 (5 bases). The V end lost 4 bases, the J end lost 1 base, and 14 bases lay between the germline ends. The CDR3 runs 16 residues. The V gene's germline CDR1 is SGHRS and CDR2 YFSETQ. This chain's CDR3 is CASSLPSGKNTGELFF. CDR3 bases: TGCGCCAGCAGCCTCCCCTCGGGGAAGAACACCGGGGAGCTGTTTTTT.

Only a few counts were recorded for this clonotype. The chain joins TRBV3-1 to TRBJ2-1; 7 nucleotides line up with TRBD1. J gave up 7 bases and V 5 bases, and 2 bases lay outside the gene matches. The CDR3 is 12 amino acids. CDR1 is LGHDT, CDR2 YNNKEL, per germline (reference sequence). The CDR3 protein is CASSKQGNEQFF. DNA for the CDR3: TGTGCCAGCAGCAAACAGGGGAATGAGCAGTTCTTC.

The V gene is TRBV14, the J gene TRBJ2-7, with no clear D. The CDR3 sequence is 15 residues long. Germline assignment: CDR1 SGHDN and CDR2 FVKESK. V lost 1 base, J lost 3 bases, and 13 bases lay in between. The CDR3 is CASSQVGSNFYEQYF. CDR3 DNA sequence: TGTGCCAGCAGCCAAGTAGGATCCAATTTCTACGAGCAGTACTTC.

The sample holds many counts of this clonotype. The chain combines TRBV7-2 with TRBJ2-3; unclear D gene. Trimming shortened V by 5 bases and J by 1 base, and 10 bases separated the two germline ends. Germline assignment: CDR1 SGHTA and CDR2 FQGNSA. This CDR3 spans 14 amino acids. As DNA, the CDR3 is TGTGCCAGCAGCCTACCCCCGCGCACAGATACGCAGTATTTT. Translated, it gives CASSLPPRTDTQYF.

This clonotype was detected many times. This chain connects TRBV6-2 or TRBV6-3 to TRBJ2-5; TRBD2 matches 16 bases. Germline assignment: CDR1 MNHEY and CDR2 SVGEGT. V shed 6 bases, J shed 2 bases, and the junction held 9 bases outside the gene matches. This CDR3 contains 18 residues. The DNA for the CDR3 is TGTGCCAGCAGGAATCCGGGACTAGCGGGAGGGCATCAAGAGACCCAGTACTTC. Amino acid sequence: CASRNPGLAGGHQETQYF.

This chain joins TRBV9 and TRBJ2-7; D is perhaps TRBD1 (6 bases). CDR1 is SGDLS and CDR2 is YYNGEE in the germline V gene. The length of the CDR3 is 14 residues. Deletions cut 0 bases from V and 3 bases from J, with 10 bases between. CDR3 residues: CASSVGRDNYEQYF. The DNA for the CDR3 is TGTGCCAGCAGCGTAGGCAGGGACAACTACGAGCAGTACTTC.

This clonotype was recorded at least ten times. The chain uses TRBV15 and TRBJ2-1; 9 bases line up with TRBD1. Germline V gene sequence: CDR1 LNHNV, CDR2 YYDKDF (reference sequence). Trimming removed 1 base from V and 8 bases from J; junction bases left unmatched: 15. This CDR3 is built from 18 residues. This chain's CDR3 is CATSRGPSRWGQGYEQFF. CDR3 nucleotides: TGTGCCACCAGCAGAGGACCCTCCCGTTGGGGACAGGGCTATGAGCAGTTCTTC.

The chain recombines TRBV30 with TRBJ2-7; 7 bases are shared with TRBD1. Germline CDR1 reads GTSNPN; CDR2 reads SVGIG (reference sequence). CDR3 length: 11 amino acids. The ends lost 5 bases at V and 5 bases at J; junction bases unmatched: 3. CDR3 in DNA: TGTGCCTGGGACAGGGTCGACGAGCAGTACTTC. Protein product: CAWDRVDEQYF.

The chain combines TRBV28 with TRBJ2-7; TRBD2 aligns across 8 bases. Unmatched junction bases numbered 7, after V lost 5 bases and J lost 4 bases. CDR3 size: 14 residues. Germline V gives CDR1 MDHEN, CDR2 SYDVKM. This CDR3 is CASSPGGLAYEQYF. The CDR3 nucleotides read TGTGCCAGCAGTCCAGGTGGACTAGCTTACGAGCAGTACTTC. Variable domain in full (rest from reference TRBV28 and TRBJ2-7): DVKVTQSSRYLVKRTGEKVFLECVQDMDHENMFWYRQDPGLGLRLIYFSYDVKMKEKGDIPEGYSVSREKKERFSLILESASTNQTSMYLCASSPGGLAYEQYFGPGTRLTVT.

CDR3 loop: CASSLGLQGLNTEAFF. The CDR3 region has the DNA TGTGCCAGCAGCTTGGGGCTACAGGGGCTGAACACTGAAGCTTTCTTT. This rearrangement joins TRBV5-4 to TRBJ1-1; 7 nucleotides agree with TRBD1. CDR3 length equals 16 residues. The V segment lost 0 bases and the J segment 0 bases; nucleotides outside the gene matches: 5. Per the germline V gene, CDR1 is SGHNT and CDR2 is YYREEE (reference sequence). Using reference TRBV5-4 and TRBJ1-1 for the parts outside the CDR3, the full variable domain is ETGVTQSPTHLIKTRGQQVTLRCSSQSGHNTVSWYQQALGQGPQFIFQYYREEENGRGNFPPRFSGLQFPNYSSELNVNALELDDSALYLCASSLGLQGLNTEAFFGQGTRLTVV.

This clonotype was counted only a few times. The rearrangement joins TRBV20-1 to TRBJ2-5; possible D gene TRBD1, 5 bases. Germline CDR1 and CDR2: DFQATT and SNEGSKA (reference sequence). With 6 bases removed from V and 5 bases from J, the gap between germline ends came to 16 bases. The CDR3 is made up of 13 amino acids. Here the CDR3 reads CSATPQGVETQYF. The CDR3 nucleotides read TGCAGTGCAACCCCCCAGGGCGTGGAGACCCAGTACTTC.

This clonotype has more than one count but fewer than ten. The rearrangement uses TRBV18 and TRBJ2-5, with a weak D call TRBD2 (6 bases). The CDR3 runs 15 residues. V was trimmed by 2 bases and J by 2 bases, leaving 12 bases between them. Germline CDR1 and CDR2: KGHSH and LQKENI. The CDR3 region is CASSPLAGKQETQYF. The CDR3 nucleotides are TGTGCCAGCTCACCATTGGCGGGGAAACAAGAGACCCAGTACTTC.